These T cell receptor beta chains were read from a single sample in a study of shared clonotypes between healthy human individuals. The method was immunoSEQ multiplex PCR; TCRdb's version includes in-frame clones alone and lacks a portion of them. Here the sample spans some 2,500,000 clones, about 90% being singletons. The specimen sequenced was naive CD4+ T cells from PBMCs. All receptors come from a man between 18 and 35 years old in good health. Some clones in this sample may be carry-over from other donors' samples. The CDR3 runs from the conserved cysteine through the conserved F or W.

J	V	CDR3
TRBJ1-1	TRBV5-1	CASSLALAHTNTEAFF
TRBJ1-2	TRBV28	CASSIQGANYGYTF
TRBJ2-2	TRBV6-4	CASGGTGGIGELFF
TRBJ1-1	TRBV29-1	CSVGAHHTEAFF
TRBJ2-1	TRBV14	CASSQGGALAENEQFF
TRBJ2-3	TRBV18	CASLLAGGPADTQYF
TRBJ1-3	TRBV7-2	CASSLGPTGTTGNTIYF
TRBJ2-3	TRBV10-3	CAIRETSGSTDTQYF
TRBJ1-5	TRBV7-2	CASSLWGRAAYQPQHF
TRBJ2-2	TRBV19	CASSMGREGATNTGELFF
TRBJ1-1	TRBV7-9	CASSLDGHYMNTEAFF
TRBJ1-2	TRBV5-4	CASSPGTGENYGYTF
TRBJ1-5	TRBV28	CASSAITRGSNQPQHF
TRBJ2-7	TRBV27	CASSGQGRDEQYF
TRBJ1-1	TRBV2	CASSVRTANTEAFF
TRBJ1-1	TRBV28	CASKASTEAFF
TRBJ1-2	TRBV5-1	CASSFLTGGGYTF
TRBJ1-5	TRBV6-5	CASSDTAGRNQPQHF
TRBJ2-7	TRBV7-2	CASSLVLTAYEQYF
TRBJ2-2	TRBV6-5	CASSYTLGTGELFF
TRBJ2-7	TRBV18	CASSPATGGPTRHEQYF
TRBJ1-2	TRBV28	CASSFGTAGAGYTF
TRBJ2-7	TRBV6-6	CASSIGEQYF
TRBJ1-1	TRBV27	CASSFLTGGTEAFF
TRBJ2-5	TRBV2	CASNRVHGETQYF
TRBJ1-5	TRBV28	CASSLGGVRSNQPQHF
TRBJ2-5	TRBV4-3	CASSLGLAGVGETQYF
TRBJ2-5	TRBV9	CASSVGGQVGFQETQYF
TRBJ1-2	TRBV6-1	CASSEAWGTGYGYTF
TRBJ2-3	TRBV11-3	CASSSGLAGVPTDTQYF
TRBJ2-2	TRBV7-2	CASSLTVMGELFF
TRBJ1-2	TRBV4-2	CASSQDLARGDPKNYGYTF
TRBJ2-5	TRBV5-1	CASSLKGPAQETQYF
TRBJ1-2	TRBV4-2	CASSHREQGHNGYTF
TRBJ1-1	TRBV6-1	CASSSVLNGREAFF
TRBJ2-4	TRBV6-6	CASSYSFGQGGNIQYF
TRBJ2-7	TRBV4-1	CASSQMGQGAYEQYF